Listed below are T cell receptor beta chains from one sample, sequenced in a study of PD-L1 blockade in urothelial cancer. TCRdb's copy holds only in-frame clones and misses some; the assay was immunoSEQ multiplex PCR. The sample lists some 110,000 clones, roughly 91% seen once, with about 1.5% in the top ten. Sample: PBMCs, taken around atezolizumab (anti-PD-L1) treatment. The receptors derive from a man between 60 and 70 years old with urothelial cancer. CDR3s include the opening cysteine and the closing phenylalanine or tryptophan. A D gene is named only where the DNA matches it firmly.

TRBV7-3	TRBJ1-1	NA	TGTGCCAGCAGTTACAGTGAGAACACTGAAGCTTTCTTT	CASSYSENTEAFF
TRBV4-2	TRBJ1-5	NA	TGTGCCACCTCCCCGGACAGCCAGAATCAGCCCCAGCATTTT	CATSPDSQNQPQHF
TRBV7-7	TRBJ2-5	NA	TGTGCTAGCAGCTTATCCCAGCAAGAGACCCAGTACTTC	CASSLSQQETQYF
TRBV28	TRBJ2-7	TRBD1	TGTGCCAGCCTCCCAGGGGACAGGGGCTACGAGCAGTACTTC	CASLPGDRGYEQYF
TRBV6-6	TRBJ2-1	NA	TGTGCCAGCAGCCCTAGGGGTCCCTCCTACAATGAGCAGTTCTTC	CASSPRGPSYNEQFF
TRBV2	TRBJ2-7	TRBD1	TGTGCCAGCAGGGACAGGGACTTCTACGAGCAGTACTTC	CASRDRDFYEQYF
TRBV5-6	TRBJ1-2	TRBD1	TGTGCCAGCAGCTTGGGGGGGACAGGGGGCTTCTATGGCTACACCTTC	CASSLGGTGGFYGYTF
TRBV5-6	TRBJ1-1	NA	TGTGCCAGCAGCTTGGGCAGCGGACTTGCTTTCTTT	CASSLGSGLAFF
TRBV5-1	TRBJ2-7	NA	TGCGCCAGCAGCTTTGACAGGGTGGAGGGCGAGCAGTACTTC	CASSFDRVEGEQYF
TRBV5-1	TRBJ2-7	NA	TGCGCCAGCAGCTGGCGTGACAGCTCCTACGAGCAGTACTTC	CASSWRDSSYEQYF
TRBV5-1	TRBJ1-1	TRBD1	TGCGCCAGCAGCCCGCAGGGGGCGCGTACTGAAGCTTTCTTT	CASSPQGARTEAFF
TRBV18	TRBJ1-5	TRBD1	TGTGCCAGCTCACCTACAGGGGATAATCGACCCCAGCATTTT	CASSPTGDNRPQHF
TRBV11-2	TRBJ2-1	TRBD2	TGTGCCAGCAGCCCCCCGGGACTAGGGAGTGAGCAGTTCTTC	CASSPPGLGSEQFF
TRBV9	TRBJ2-3	TRBD2	TGTGCCAGCAGCGTAGAGTCTAGCGGGAGCACAGATACGCAGTATTTT	CASSVESSGSTDTQYF
TRBV7-3	TRBJ2-2	NA	TGTGCCAGCAGCTTAAGACCTTACGAGGCCGGGGAGCTGTTTTTT	CASSLRPYEAGELFF